This T cell receptor (beta chain) appears in the sequencing data of a study of OX40 agonist ivuxolimab in advanced cancers. Looking at the study overall: At 0.01 to 10 mg/kg, ivuxolimab was administered intravenously to patients every 2 weeks. Findings and limits, study-wide: On average, a greater number of expanded clones characterised CD8+ T cells relative to CD4+. Low normalized T-cell clonal expansion also characterized some of the nonresponders. The study observed clonal expansion of CD4+ and CD8+ blood T cells by week 6 at 0.1 to 3.0 mg/kg.

Trimming took 5 bases from V and 11 from J; bases not matched to a gene: 6. Germline V lookup: CDR1 MGHDK, CDR2 SYGVNS. The CDR3 runs to 13 residues. Sequenced by immunoSEQ multiplex PCR; TCRdb stores in-frame clones only, minus some. The table records 31,000 or so clones, 81% of them present only once. In regard to this clone: Its antigen is not identified.

This rearrangement joins TRBV25-1 to TRBJ1-1; 12 positions match TRBD1. The clonotype comes from an adult with an advanced solid tumor such as melanoma, head and neck, liver or kidney cancer. The sample in question was CD4+ or CD8+ T cells sorted from blood, obtained in a trial of the OX40 agonist ivuxolimab. The CDR3 bases are TGTGCCAGCAGTAGACCGGGACAGGGGGCTGCTTTCTTT. It is translated as CASSRPGQGAAFF.